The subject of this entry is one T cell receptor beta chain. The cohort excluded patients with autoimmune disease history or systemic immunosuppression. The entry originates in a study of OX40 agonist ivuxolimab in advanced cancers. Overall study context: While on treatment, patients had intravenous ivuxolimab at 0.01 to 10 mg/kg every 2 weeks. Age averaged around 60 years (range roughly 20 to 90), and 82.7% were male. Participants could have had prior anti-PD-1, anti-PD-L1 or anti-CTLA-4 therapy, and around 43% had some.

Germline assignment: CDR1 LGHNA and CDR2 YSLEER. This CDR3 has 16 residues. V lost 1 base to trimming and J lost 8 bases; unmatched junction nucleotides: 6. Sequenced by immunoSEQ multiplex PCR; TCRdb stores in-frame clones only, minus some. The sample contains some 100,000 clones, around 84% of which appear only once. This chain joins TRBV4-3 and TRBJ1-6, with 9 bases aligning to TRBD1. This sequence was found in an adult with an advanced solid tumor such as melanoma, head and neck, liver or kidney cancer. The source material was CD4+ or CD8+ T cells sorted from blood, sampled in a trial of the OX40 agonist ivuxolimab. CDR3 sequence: CASSQATGTGYSPLHF. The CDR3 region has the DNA TGCGCCAGCAGCCAAGCGACCGGGACAGGGTATTCACCCCTCCACTTT.